This TCR beta chain came from a study of regulatory T cells in long-lasting Graves disease. Noted time point: persistent/refractory GD, antithyroid drugs over 5 years with positive TRAb. From PBMCs, RNA was extracted and then used to make the TCR library. American Thyroid Association guidelines were used to diagnose Graves' disease. This clonotype was counted between two and nine times. The antigen remains unidentified. Findings and limits, study-wide: It was in persistent disease that TRBV28, TRBJ1-2 and TRBJ2-5 were favored. Authors noted too few samples as a limitation.

Libraries of TCR beta came from iRepertoire HTBI primers plus Arm-PCR of CDR3 regions. TCRdb recomputed calls from the multiplex PCR reads with MiXCR, one row per CDR3 protein. The table includes about 660,000 distinct CDR3 sequences, 25% to 35% detected once. Trimming pared 3 bases from V and 2 bases from J, leaving 16 bases between. Germline lookup yields CDR1 SGHVS and CDR2 FQNEAQ. The CDR3 runs 16 residues. The gene calls are TRBV7-8 and TRBJ1-1; D possibly corresponds to TRBD1 (5 bases). This receptor was obtained from a female donor with Graves disease. This specimen consisted of peripheral blood mononuclear cells (PBMCs), obtained when the disease was refractory, from a patient treated with antithyroid drugs. CDR3 sequence reads: CASSFQTRRANTEAFF. The CDR3 DNA follows: TGTGCCAGCAGCTTTCAAACACGCAGGGCAAACACTGAAGCTTTCTTT.